The 32 T cell receptor beta chains below were found in one sample sequenced in a study of T cells in Graves' hyperthyroidism and ophthalmopathy. Researchers amplified the TCR beta CDR3 regions from RNA transcripts. When the TCR CDR3 underwent first-round RT-PCR, the HTBI primer set was used. MiXCR, run by TCRdb on the multiplex PCR reads, gives a single entry per CDR3 protein. The table records about 320,000 distinct CDR3 sequences, roughly 15% of them present only once. Source material: blood. The source is a man in his thirties or forties with Graves' hyperthyroidism.

This clonotype showed up many times. This sequence joins TRBV28 and TRBJ2-1; no clear D. The CDR3 runs 14 residues. Per the germline V gene, CDR1 is MDHEN and CDR2 is SYDVKM. Trimming left V 5 bases short and J 5 bases short, with 13 bases between. The CDR3: CASSRLLMNNEQFF. CDR3 nucleotides: TGTGCCAGCAGTCGTCTCCTCATGAACAATGAGCAGTTCTTC.

The chain couples TRBV28 to TRBJ1-5; no clear D. The CDR3 is made up of 14 amino acids. The germline CDR1 and CDR2 sequences are MDHEN and SYDVKM. Trimming left V 5 bases short and J 4 bases short, with 12 bases between. The CDR3 region is CASSTPPSNQPQHF. The DNA for the CDR3 is TGTGCCAGCAGTACCCCACCCTCGAATCAGCCCCAGCATTTT.

Many counts were recorded for this clonotype. This chain links TRBV24-1 with TRBJ2-3, with D perhaps assigned TRBD1 or TRBD2 (6 bases each). The CDR3 is 15 amino acids. Trimming stripped 5 bases from V and 1 base from J, with 12 bases between. Per germline, CDR1 KGHDR and CDR2 SFDVKD. The CDR3: CATSGSRGRTDTQYF. In DNA, the CDR3 is TGTGCCACCAGTGGGTCCCGGGGGCGCACAGATACGCAGTATTTT.

This clonotype occurred many times. The chain joins TRBV3-1 to TRBJ2-7; D assignment may be TRBD1 or TRBD2 (5 bases each). Germline values: CDR1 LGHDT, CDR2 YNNKEL (reference sequence). This CDR3 has 15 residues. Trimming removed 5 bases at V and 2 bases at J, with 16 bases between. The CDR3: CASSIHPGPTYEQYF. DNA of the CDR3: TGTGCCAGCAGCATCCACCCGGGGCCGACCTACGAGCAGTACTTC.

This sequence joins TRBV29-1 and TRBJ2-2; D unclear. The CDR3 runs 12 residues. Germline V gives CDR1 SQVTM, CDR2 ANQGSEA. Between the trimmed V and J ends, which lost 7 bases and 5 bases, there was a span of 11 bases. CDR3 coding DNA: TGCAGCGCCATCTGGGGAACCGGGGAGCTGTTTTTT. Translated, it gives CSAIWGTGELFF.

This clonotype was detected ten times or more. V and J are TRBV11-1 and TRBJ2-5; 14 nucleotides match TRBD2. CDR1 is SGHAT, CDR2 FQDESV, per germline (reference sequence). The junction had 6 bases not matched to a gene; V was cut back by 7 bases and J by 5 bases. The CDR3 runs to 15 residues. The CDR3 region is CASTPGLAGEETQYF. The DNA for the CDR3 is TGTGCCAGCACCCCGGGACTAGCGGGAGAGGAGACCCAGTACTTC.

This clonotype has at least ten counts. This rearrangement joins TRBV6-2 or TRBV6-3 to TRBJ1-5; a possible D gene is TRBD1 (6 bases). Germline V gives CDR1 MNHEY, CDR2 SVGEGT. The CDR3 runs to 15 residues. V was clipped by 8 bases and J by 4 bases, with 18 bases between them. CDR3 loop: CASWVGQPENQPQHF. CDR3 in DNA: TGTGCCAGCTGGGTAGGACAGCCCGAAAATCAGCCCCAGCATTTT.

Many counts were recorded for this clonotype. The V gene is TRBV2, the J gene TRBJ2-1; D is unresolved. This CDR3 is 17 amino acids long. V was cut by 1 base and J by 0 bases, with 13 bases left in between. Germline CDR1 reads SNHLY; CDR2 reads FYNNEI. CDR3 sequence (DNA): TGTGCCAGCAGTGAAGGAAGTCTAACGAGCTCCTACAATGAGCAGTTCTTC. This sequence encodes CASSEGSLTSSYNEQFF.

This clonotype appeared many times. This chain connects TRBV2 to TRBJ2-5, with D possibly being TRBD1 (6 bases). Trimming cost V 8 bases and J 5 bases, with 15 bases left between them. Germline V gives CDR1 SNHLY, CDR2 FYNNEI. This CDR3 is built from 13 residues. The CDR3 nucleotides read TGTGCCAGCGCACCCCAGGGGCCGGAGACCCAGTACTTC. Its translation: CASAPQGPETQYF.

This clonotype was detected many times. The chain is built from TRBV2 and TRBJ2-2; weak D call: TRBD1 (5 bases). Germline CDR1 reads SNHLY; CDR2 reads FYNNEI. V was shortened by 8 bases and J by 6 bases, with 16 bases between the two germline ends. The CDR3 length is 14 residues. The CDR3 DNA reads as TGTGCCAGCCAGGGCAGAGCCTTTGCCGGGGAGCTGTTTTTT. This encodes CASQGRAFAGELFF. The full variable domain, with the rest looked up from reference TRBV2 and TRBJ2-2, is EPEVTQTPSHQVTQMGQEVILRCVPISNHLYFYWYRQILGQKVEFLVSFYNNEISEKSEIFDDQFSVERPDGSNFTLKIRSTKLEDSAMYFCASQGRAFAGELFFGEGSRLTVL.

This clonotype showed up many times. The genes are TRBV28 and TRBJ1-2, with 8 bases fitting TRBD1. This CDR3 region has 12 residues. The V segment lost 7 bases and the J segment 8 bases; nucleotides outside the gene matches: 6. The germline gives CDR1 MDHEN, CDR2 SYDVKM. The DNA for the CDR3 is TGTGCCAGCAAGGGGACAGGTTGGGGCTACACCTTC. This gives the protein CASKGTGWGYTF.

This clonotype has at least ten counts. V is TRBV7-2 and J is TRBJ1-3; D possibly corresponds to TRBD1 (5 bases). The CDR3 contains 14 residues. Trimming stripped 7 bases from V and 9 bases from J, with 19 bases between. Germline CDR1 reads SGHTA; CDR2 reads FQGNSA. The CDR3, as DNA: TGTGCCAGCACCCCGGGGGGGGTTCGTGGCACCATATATTTT. Residues: CASTPGGVRGTIYF.

This clonotype came up many times. V gene TRBV7-2 combines with J gene TRBJ2-2, with TRBD2 as a possible D gene (5 bases). Trimming shortened V by 4 bases and J by 4 bases, and 10 bases separated the two germline ends. CDR3 size: 14 residues. Germline V gene sequence: CDR1 SGHTA, CDR2 FQGNSA. The CDR3: CASSSRRATGELFF. In DNA form, the CDR3 reads TGTGCCAGCAGCTCCAGGCGGGCCACCGGGGAGCTGTTTTTT.

This clonotype was observed many times. The CDR3 region has the DNA TGTGCCATCGGACAACCGAGACAGGGCAGCTCCTACGAGCAGTACTTC. Its protein product is CAIGQPRQGSSYEQYF. The V gene is TRBV10-3, the J gene TRBJ2-7; 7 bases are shared with TRBD1. With 8 bases clipped from V and 0 bases from J, the junction kept 13 bases outside the gene matches. The CDR3 runs to 16 residues. CDR1 and CDR2 from the germline V gene are ENHRY and SYGVKD.

The J gene is TRBJ1-6, the V gene TRBV30; D may be TRBD1 (5 bases). The CDR3 spans 14 residues. The V gene lost 3 bases and the J gene lost 7 bases, with 13 bases spanning the gap. The germline V gene encodes CDR1 GTSNPN and CDR2 SVGIG (reference sequence). The CDR3 sequence: CAWSRVGGNSPLHF. CDR3 in DNA: TGTGCCTGGAGCAGGGTCGGGGGGAATTCACCCCTCCACTTT.

This clonotype was counted many times. This chain uses TRBV7-9 with TRBJ1-1; no definite D call. The CDR3 covers 12 residues. The germline V gene has CDR1 SEHNR and CDR2 FQNEAQ (reference sequence). The germline V and J ends were trimmed by 2 bases and 10 bases, with 11 bases remaining between them. The CDR3 spells CASSLQDSGAFF. The CDR3, as DNA: TGTGCCAGCAGCTTACAGGACTCAGGAGCTTTCTTT.

Ten or more counts support this clonotype. This chain uses TRBV7-6 with TRBJ2-1, with no clear D. Germline CDR1 reads SGHVS; CDR2 reads FNYEAQ. The V and J ends lost 1 base and 9 bases respectively, with 16 bases between them. This CDR3 is built from 15 residues. CDR3 nucleotide sequence: TGTGCCAGCAGCTTAGATCCCAGATTATCTAGTGAGCAGTTCTTC. This gives the protein CASSLDPRLSSEQFF.

This sequence joins TRBV2 and TRBJ2-3; 7 bases are shared with TRBD1. The CDR3 extends over 16 amino acids. J lost 3 bases, V lost 6 bases, and 12 bases had no gene match. Germline CDR1 is SNHLY and CDR2 is FYNNEI. The CDR3 DNA is TGTGCCAGCAGCCCCCTGACAGGGAGTAGAACAGATACGCAGTATTTT. This sequence encodes CASSPLTGSRTDTQYF.

The rearrangement links TRBV12-5 to TRBJ2-7; D perhaps matches TRBD2 (6 bases). There are 15 residues in the CDR3. Germline loops: CDR1 LGHNT, CDR2 FRNRAP. The V end lost 3 bases, the J end lost 1 base, and 13 bases lay between the germline ends. CDR3 bases: TGTGCTAGTGGTTTCGGTCAAGCGGGTTCCTACGAGCAGTACTTC. It codes for CASGFGQAGSYEQYF.

For this clonotype: At one end the junction does not follow the germline gene, possibly because of a read error. J is TRBJ2-2 and V is TRBV7-7, with 9 bases that match TRBD1. In germline, CDR1 is SSHAT, CDR2 FNYEAQ (reference sequence). The CDR3 extends over 14 amino acids. CDR3 in amino acids: CASSRDRDTGELFF. CDR3 nucleotide sequence: TGTGCTAGCAGTCGGGACAGGGACACCGGGGAGCTGTTTTTT.

For this clonotype: A much larger clonotype is one base distant, so this may be a read error. This chain uses TRBV7-2 with TRBJ1-2; D remains unclear. The CDR3 length is 12 residues. Germline assignment: CDR1 SGHTA and CDR2 FQGNSA. The ends were cut back, 4 bases at V and 7 bases at J, with 10 bases in the middle. In DNA, the CDR3 is TGTGCCAGCAGCTCTGAAATCCGTGGCTACACCTTC. Protein sequence: CASSSEIRGYTF.

This clonotype came up a few times. The chain joins TRBV28 to TRBJ1-5, with a tentative D call TRBD1 (5 bases). Germline V lookup: CDR1 MDHEN, CDR2 SYDVKM. The CDR3 runs to 15 residues. Trimming took off 10 bases at V and 5 bases at J, with 21 bases between the two ends. CDR3: CATHGSGGAHQPQHF. DNA for the CDR3: TGTGCCACCCACGGGTCGGGTGGGGCCCATCAGCCCCAGCATTTT.

J is TRBJ2-3 and V is TRBV5-5; D unresolved. The CDR3 loop spans 16 amino acids. CDR1 and CDR2 (germline): SGHKS, YYEKEE (reference sequence). The V gene lost 6 bases and the J gene lost 0 bases, with 17 bases spanning the gap. The chain's CDR3 is CASNPPATRSTDTQYF. As DNA, the CDR3 is TGTGCCAGCAACCCCCCCGCTACTCGGAGCACAGATACGCAGTATTTT.

This clonotype was found many times. This chain joins TRBV12-3 or TRBV12-4 and TRBJ2-1, with 7 bases matching TRBD2. The CDR3 totals 16 residues. Trimming cost V 3 bases and J 5 bases; bases outside gene matches: 10. This CDR3 reads CASSFSGGRPDNEQFF. The CDR3, as DNA: TGTGCCAGCAGTTTTAGTGGCGGGAGACCCGACAATGAGCAGTTCTTC.

This clonotype was observed many times. The gene calls are TRBV9 and TRBJ1-5; 9 bases are a match to TRBD1. CDR3 length equals 15 residues. CDR1 is SGDLS, CDR2 YYNGEE, per germline. The ends lost 4 bases at V and 2 bases at J; junction bases unmatched: 4. CDR3 DNA: TGTGCCAGCAGCTGGGGACAGGGCGGCAATCAGCCCCAGCATTTT. As protein: CASSWGQGGNQPQHF. The full variable domain, rest sourced from reference TRBV9 and TRBJ1-5, is DSGVTQTPKHLITATGQRVTLRCSPRSGDLSVYWYQQSLDQGLQFLIQYYNGEERAKGNILERFSAQQFPDLHSELNLSSLELGDSALYFCASSWGQGGNQPQHFGDGTRLSIL.

The table lists this clonotype with many counts. V and J are TRBV3-1 and TRBJ2-6; D unclear. V gave up 0 bases and J gave up 2 bases, with 8 bases separating them. Germline assignment: CDR1 LGHDT and CDR2 YNNKEL (reference sequence). This CDR3 has 16 amino acids. The CDR3 sequence is CASSQDWGTGANVLTF. The CDR3 nucleotides read TGTGCCAGCAGCCAAGATTGGGGAACTGGGGCCAACGTCCTGACTTTC.

This clonotype was found a few times. The rearrangement joins TRBV4-1 to TRBJ2-5; 7 bases align to TRBD1. The J segment lost 3 bases and the V segment lost 2 bases, leaving 9 bases of the junction unmatched. CDR1 is MGHRA, CDR2 YSYEKL, per germline. This CDR3 is built from 16 residues. The CDR3 is CASSQPWDREKETQYF. As DNA, the CDR3 is TGCGCCAGCAGCCAACCTTGGGACAGAGAAAAAGAGACCCAGTACTTC.

This clonotype was counted only a few times. The V gene is TRBV30, the J gene TRBJ2-6; D gene unclear. Germline CDR1 is GTSNPN and CDR2 is SVGIG (reference sequence). V was cut by 0 bases and J by 2 bases, with 5 bases left in between. The CDR3 covers 14 residues. The CDR3: CAWSVYPGANVLTF. CDR3 sequence (DNA): TGTGCCTGGAGTGTCTACCCTGGGGCCAACGTCCTGACTTTC.

This clonotype has ten or more counts. CDR3 in DNA: TGCAGTGCTAGGGGCCGATGGAATAGCCGCACCACAGATACGCAGTATTTT. It yields the protein CSARGRWNSRTTDTQYF. The chain joins TRBV20-1 to TRBJ2-3; D uncertain. Trimming removed 3 bases from V and 2 bases from J, with 21 bases in between. This CDR3 is built from 17 residues. In germline, CDR1 is DFQATT, CDR2 SNEGSKA (reference sequence).

This clonotype came up a few times. This chain uses TRBV20-1 with TRBJ2-1, with D perhaps matching TRBD1 (6 bases). Germline lookup yields CDR1 DFQATT and CDR2 SNEGSKA (reference sequence). The CDR3 loop spans 13 amino acids. Between the trimmed V and J ends, which lost 8 bases and 4 bases, there was a span of 15 bases. The CDR3 nucleotides read TGCAGTATAGGGGGAGAGATGTACAATGAGCAGTTCTTC. Protein sequence: CSIGGEMYNEQFF.

This clonotype was found many times. The chain links TRBV15 to TRBJ2-5; D unclear. This CDR3 contains 12 residues. V lost 1 base and J 5 bases, leaving 5 bases between the germline ends. Germline V gives CDR1 LNHNV, CDR2 YYDKDF (reference sequence). The CDR3 nucleotides read TGTGCCACCAGCAGAGGGCCCGAGACCCAGTACTTC. Translated: CATSRGPETQYF.

V and J are TRBV5-1 and TRBJ2-5; D is ambiguous. This CDR3 has 13 amino acids. Germline-derived CDR1 and CDR2 are SGHRS and YFSETQ. Trimming removed 4 bases from V and 3 bases from J, with 10 bases in between. The CDR3 loop is CASSPRSEETQYF. The CDR3 nucleotides read TGCGCCAGCAGCCCGAGGAGCGAAGAGACCCAGTACTTC.